Listed here is a single T cell receptor beta chain. Its antigen remains unidentified. The investigators reverse transcribed all of the isolated RNA, so they sequenced expressed TCRB transcripts. Assay: immunoSEQ multiplex PCR; the TCRdb copy retains only in-frame clones and omits some. This sample carries about 320,000 clones, approximately 15% of them seen once, and the ten largest clones take 6.7%. The entry originates in a study of beta chain features in type 1 diabetes. Study observations and caveats: Sequencing of cDNA might inflate the share of cells that strongly express TCR.

In germline, CDR1 is SGHNT, CDR2 YENEEA. The CDR3 has 15 residues. J was trimmed by 4 bases and V by 6 bases; bases with no gene match: 7. Sequencing was done on a sample of central memory CD4+ T cells from blood. V and J are TRBV11-3 and TRBJ2-1, with 9 nucleotides matching TRBD2. This TCR derives from a man aged 25-45 years in good health. In nucleotides, the CDR3 is TGTGCCAGCAGGACTCTAGCGGGATCATACAATGAGCAGTTCTTC. It codes for CASRTLAGSYNEQFF.